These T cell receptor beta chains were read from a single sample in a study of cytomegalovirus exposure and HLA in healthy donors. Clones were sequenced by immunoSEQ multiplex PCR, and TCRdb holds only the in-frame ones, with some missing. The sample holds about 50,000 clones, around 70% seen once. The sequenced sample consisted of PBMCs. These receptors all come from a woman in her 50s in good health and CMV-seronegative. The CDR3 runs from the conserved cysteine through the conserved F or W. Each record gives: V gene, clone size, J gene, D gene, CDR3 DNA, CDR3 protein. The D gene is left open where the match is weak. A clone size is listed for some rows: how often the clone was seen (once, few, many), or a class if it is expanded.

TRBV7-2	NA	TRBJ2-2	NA	TGTGCCAGCAGCCCACGGGTTCCCCCGGGGACCGGGGAGCTGTTTTTT	CASSPRVPPGTGELFF
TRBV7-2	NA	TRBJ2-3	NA	TGTGCCAGCAGCTCGTACACAGATACGCAGTATTTT	CASSSYTDTQYF
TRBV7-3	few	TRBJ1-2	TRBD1	TGTGCCAGCAGCCCCCACGGACAGGGGGCGGGAGGCTACACCTTC	CASSPHGQGAGGYTF
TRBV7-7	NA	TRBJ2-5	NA	TGTGCCAGCAGCTACGGACAGCAAGAGACCCAGTACTTC	CASSYGQQETQYF
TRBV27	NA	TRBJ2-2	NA	TGTGCCAGCAGTTTGAGGCGGGCAGACGCCGGGGAGCTGTTTTTT	CASSLRRADAGELFF
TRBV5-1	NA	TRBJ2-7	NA	TGCGCCAGCAGCTTTTTGGAGGGACCAAAGAGCTACGAGCAGTACTTC	CASSFLEGPKSYEQYF
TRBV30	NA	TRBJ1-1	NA	TGTGCCTGGACATGGAACGGGAAAGCTTTCTTT	CAWTWNGKAFF
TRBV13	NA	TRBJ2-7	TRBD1	TGTGCCAGCCGCCCGGGCGAGACAGGGGGACGGTACGAGCAGTACTTC	CASRPGETGGRYEQYF
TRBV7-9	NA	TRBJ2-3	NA	TGTGCCAGCAGCCTTGACAGTTATACGCAGTATTTT	CASSLDSYTQYF
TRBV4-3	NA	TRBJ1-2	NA	TGCGCCAGCAGCCAAGAGTATTGGGAGGACGTCTATGGCTACACCTTC	CASSQEYWEDVYGYTF
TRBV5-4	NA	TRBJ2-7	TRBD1	TGTGCCAGCAGCTTGGGGCAGGGGGCATCCGAGCAGTACTTC	CASSLGQGASEQYF
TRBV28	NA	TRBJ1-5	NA	TGTGCCAGCAGTTTTTTAAGACAGGCCATCAATCAGCCCCAGCATTTT	CASSFLRQAINQPQHF
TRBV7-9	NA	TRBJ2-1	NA	TGTGCCGGGAAAGCGGCCGGTTACGGCGAGCAGTTCTTC	CAGKAAGYGEQFF
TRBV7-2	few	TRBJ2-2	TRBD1	TGTGCCAGCAGAACCAGGGGACAGGGGCCCGGCACCGGGGAGCTGTTTTTT	CASRTRGQGPGTGELFF
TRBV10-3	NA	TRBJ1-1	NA	TGTGCCATCAGTGAGTTGTCGGGGAACACTGAAGCTTTCTTT	CAISELSGNTEAFF
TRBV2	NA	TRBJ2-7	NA	TGTGCCAGCAGCCTCCAGGGAAGGGGCGGCTACGAGCAGTACTTC	CASSLQGRGGYEQYF
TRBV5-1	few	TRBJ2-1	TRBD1	TGCGCCAGCAGCTTGGGGACAGGGGGGATCAATGAGCAGTTCTTC	CASSLGTGGINEQFF
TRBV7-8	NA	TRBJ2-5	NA	TGTGCCAGCAGCCCCCCGGCTAAGAGGAGTGAGACCCAGTACTTC	CASSPPAKRSETQYF
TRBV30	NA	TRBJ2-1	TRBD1	TGTGCCTGGAGTCCGGGGACAGGTGGTGAGCAGTTCTTC	CAWSPGTGGEQFF
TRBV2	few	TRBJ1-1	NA	TGTGCCAGCAGTCCTCAGATGAACACTGAAGCTTTCTTT	CASSPQMNTEAFF
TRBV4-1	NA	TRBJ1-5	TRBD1	TGCGCCAGCAGCCAAACAGGGGAATATAGCAATCAGCCCCAGCATTTT	CASSQTGEYSNQPQHF
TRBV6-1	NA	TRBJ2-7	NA	TGTGCCAGCAGCCCGACTTCCTACGAGCAGTACTTC	CASSPTSYEQYF
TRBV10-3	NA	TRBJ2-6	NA	TGTGCCATCAGCGAGGGAGCTGGGGCCAACGTCCTGACTTTC	CAISEGAGANVLTF
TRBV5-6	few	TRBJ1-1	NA	TGTGCCAGCAGCTTGGGACAGCTCATGAACACTGAAGCTTTCTTT	CASSLGQLMNTEAFF
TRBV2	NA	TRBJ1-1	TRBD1	TGTGCCAGCAGTGGGGGACAGGGAAGGACTGAAGCTTTCTTT	CASSGGQGRTEAFF
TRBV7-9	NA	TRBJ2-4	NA	TGTGCCAGCAGCTCAACAGGTCCCGAAAACATTCAGTACTTC	CASSSTGPENIQYF
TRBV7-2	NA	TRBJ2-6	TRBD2	TGTGCCAGCCGCAGCGGGGGTTCTGGGGCCAACGTCCTGACTTTC	CASRSGGSGANVLTF
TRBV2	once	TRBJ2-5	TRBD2	TGTGCCAGCAGAGCTGCTAGCGGGAGGCGGGAGACCCAGTACTTC	CASRAASGRRETQYF
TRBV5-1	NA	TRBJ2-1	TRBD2	TGCGCCAGCAGCTTGTCGCTAGCGGGAATTGAGCAGTTCTTC	CASSLSLAGIEQFF